The rows below give T cell receptor beta chains drawn from one sample of a study of blood T cell repertoires in COVID-19. Clones were sequenced by immunoSEQ multiplex PCR, and TCRdb holds only the in-frame ones, with some missing. This table has about 110,000 clones, around 89% appearing once. Sequenced material: peripheral blood. These receptor sequences come from a man aged 35 to 55 with active or convalescent COVID-19. Both conserved end residues are part of each CDR3. A D gene is named only where the DNA matches it firmly. The size entry is marked missing in some rows and otherwise reads once, few, many or a size class.

j_call	clone_size	d_call	v_call	cdr3_aa	cdr3_nt
TRBJ2-1	NA	NA	TRBV11-2	CASSLGRDNEQFF	TGTGCCAGCAGCTTAGGCAGGGACAATGAGCAGTTCTTC
TRBJ2-1	NA	NA	TRBV24-1	CATFFNNEQFF	TGTGCCACCTTTTTCAACAATGAGCAGTTCTTC
TRBJ1-6	NA	NA	TRBV5-1	CASRRGGQGAWSYNSPLHF	TGCGCCAGCAGGAGGGGAGGACAAGGGGCCTGGTCCTATAATTCACCCCTCCACTTT
TRBJ2-5	once	NA	TRBV9	CASSVKGVSGTQYF	TGTGCCAGCAGCGTAAAGGGAGTCAGTGGGACCCAGTACTTC
TRBJ1-5	NA	NA	TRBV18	CASSRGPGQPQHF	TGTGCCAGCTCCAGGGGACCCGGCCAGCCCCAGCATTTT
TRBJ2-2	NA	TRBD1	TRBV15	CATSLDRVGGELFF	TGTGCCACCAGCCTGGACAGGGTCGGCGGGGAGCTGTTTTTT
TRBJ2-1	NA	TRBD2	TRBV2	CASSERREGLPWVFF	TGTGCCAGCAGTGAAAGGCGGGAGGGCCTACCTTGGGTGTTCTTC
TRBJ1-5	NA	NA	TRBV28	CASSLDLKHSNQPQHF	TGTGCCAGCAGTTTAGATTTAAAACATAGCAATCAGCCCCAGCATTTT
TRBJ1-2	NA	NA	TRBV5-4	CASSVTGMSHGYTF	TGTGCCAGCAGCGTCACAGGTATGAGTCACGGCTACACCTTC
TRBJ2-3	NA	TRBD2	TRBV24-1	CATSAAASGEDTQYF	TGTGCCACCAGTGCGGCGGCTAGCGGAGAAGATACGCAGTATTTT
TRBJ2-2	NA	TRBD1	TRBV7-3	CASSSQGTGELFF	TGTGCCAGCAGCTCACAGGGGACCGGGGAGCTGTTTTTT
TRBJ2-2	once	TRBD1	TRBV6-5	CASRSQGAGELFF	TGTGCCAGCAGATCACAGGGGGCCGGGGAGCTGTTTTTT
TRBJ2-1	NA	TRBD1	TRBV7-9	CASSPDRARFIHEQFF	TGTGCCAGCAGCCCTGACAGGGCCCGTTTTATCCATGAGCAGTTCTTC
TRBJ1-2	once	NA	TRBV5-1	CASSRIGTPDAYGYTF	TGCGCCAGCAGCAGAATAGGGACACCAGATGCCTATGGCTACACCTTC
TRBJ1-3	few	NA	TRBV5-6	CASSLDQGSGNTIYF	TGTGCCAGCAGCTTGGACCAGGGGTCTGGAAACACCATATATTTT
TRBJ2-3	NA	TRBD2	TRBV28	CASSFPAGGPRDTQYF	TGTGCCAGCAGTTTCCCTGCGGGAGGGCCGAGAGATACGCAGTATTTT
TRBJ1-1	once	NA	TRBV5-4	CASSLQGMNTEAFF	TGTGCCAGCAGCTTGCAGGGTATGAACACTGAAGCTTTCTTT
TRBJ2-7	NA	TRBD1	TRBV28	CASTPLRDSYEQYF	TGTGCCAGCACCCCTCTCCGGGACAGCTACGAGCAGTACTTC
TRBJ2-2	NA	NA	TRBV5-1	CASSLEQNTGELFF	TGCGCCAGCAGCTTGGAGCAGAACACCGGGGAGCTGTTTTTT
TRBJ1-1	NA	TRBD1	TRBV3-1/TRBV3-2	CASSQGSGTGEGAFF	TGTGCCAGCAGCCAAGGGAGCGGGACAGGGGAGGGAGCTTTCTTT
TRBJ1-6	once	TRBD1	TRBV5-4	CASSPGTGGSPLHF	TGTGCCAGCAGCCCAGGGACAGGGGGTTCACCCCTCCACTTT
TRBJ2-7	NA	TRBD1	TRBV18	CASSPRDSTYEQYF	TGTGCCAGCTCACCACGGGACAGTACTTACGAGCAGTACTTC
TRBJ1-5	NA	TRBD1	TRBV10-2	CASRGQGAQPQHF	TGCGCCAGTAGGGGGCAGGGGGCTCAGCCCCAGCATTTT
TRBJ1-4	NA	TRBD1	TRBV3-1/TRBV3-2	CASSFFTSQGAVEKLFF	TGTGCCAGCAGCTTCTTCACTTCTCAGGGGGCGGTCGAAAAACTGTTTTTT
TRBJ2-1	NA	TRBD1	TRBV12-5	CASGLGTGNEQFF	TGTGCTAGTGGTCTAGGGACAGGGAATGAGCAGTTCTTC
TRBJ2-5	NA	NA	TRBV28	CASSTTGYGETQYF	TGTGCCAGCAGTACCACAGGGTACGGGGAGACCCAGTACTTC
TRBJ2-5	NA	NA	TRBV6-5	CASSPGGETQYF	TGTGCCAGCAGTCCCGGAGGAGAGACCCAGTACTTC
TRBJ2-3	NA	TRBD2	TRBV4-1	CASSQSWASGGTDTQYF	TGCGCCAGCAGCCAAAGCTGGGCTAGCGGAGGCACAGATACGCAGTATTTT
TRBJ1-2	few	NA	TRBV27	CASSFWFGGGYTF	TGTGCCAGCAGTTTCTGGTTTGGGGGCGGCTACACCTTC
TRBJ2-2	NA	NA	TRBV2	CASSGLDTGELFF	TGTGCCAGCAGTGGGCTAGACACCGGGGAGCTGTTTTTT
TRBJ2-3	NA	NA	TRBV5-1	CASSLRQEHTDTQYF	TGCGCCAGCAGCTTGAGACAGGAACACACAGATACGCAGTATTTT
TRBJ1-1	NA	NA	TRBV9	CASSVVRDTEAFF	TGTGCCAGCAGCGTAGTCAGGGACACTGAAGCTTTCTTT
TRBJ1-1	NA	NA	TRBV2	CASSAPQGHTEAFF	TGTGCCAGCAGCGCGCCCCAGGGTCACACTGAAGCTTTCTTT
TRBJ1-1	NA	NA	TRBV6-4	CASSNTGAGGTEAFF	TGTGCCAGCAGTAACACGGGCGCGGGCGGGACTGAAGCTTTCTTT
TRBJ1-4	NA	NA	TRBV19	CASSIGQGGEKLFF	TGTGCCAGTAGTATCGGGCAGGGAGGTGAAAAACTGTTTTTT
TRBJ2-7	NA	TRBD1	TRBV2	CASNRGGEQYF	TGTGCCAGCAACAGGGGCGGGGAGCAGTACTTC
TRBJ1-1	NA	TRBD1	TRBV10-3	CAISRTGSTEAFF	TGTGCCATCAGTAGGACAGGAAGCACTGAAGCTTTCTTT